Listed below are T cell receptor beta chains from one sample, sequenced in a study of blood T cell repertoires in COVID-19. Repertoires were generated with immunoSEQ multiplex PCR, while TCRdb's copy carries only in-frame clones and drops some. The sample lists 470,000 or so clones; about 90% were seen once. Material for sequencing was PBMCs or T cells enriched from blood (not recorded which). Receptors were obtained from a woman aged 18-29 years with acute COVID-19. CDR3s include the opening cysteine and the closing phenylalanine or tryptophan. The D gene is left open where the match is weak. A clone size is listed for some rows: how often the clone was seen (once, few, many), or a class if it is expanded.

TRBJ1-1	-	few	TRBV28	TGTGCCAGCAGTTTGGACGGGGTAGTAAAGGAAGCTTTCTTT	CASSLDGVVKEAFF
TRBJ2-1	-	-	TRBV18	TGTGCCAGCTCACTAGCGCCCTACAATGAGCAGTTCTTC	CASSLAPYNEQFF
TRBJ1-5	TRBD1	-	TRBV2	TGTGCCAGCAAGATGGCGCCCGGGACAGCCCAGCCCCAGCATTTT	CASKMAPGTAQPQHF
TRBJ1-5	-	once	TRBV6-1	TGTGCCAGCAGTGAAGGGGGGCACGGAAAACAGCCCCAGCATTTT	CASSEGGHGKQPQHF
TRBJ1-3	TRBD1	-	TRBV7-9	TGTGCCAGCAGCTTAGCCGGGACAGGCGCTGGAAACACCATATATTTT	CASSLAGTGAGNTIYF
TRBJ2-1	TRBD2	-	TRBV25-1	TGTGCCAGCAGTCCGCGACTGACTAGCGGGAGTTCCTACAATGAGCAGTTCTTC	CASSPRLTSGSSYNEQFF
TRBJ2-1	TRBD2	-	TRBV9	TGTGCCAGCAGCGTAGTGCCAGCGGGGACTCCCGTGCAGTTCTTC	CASSVVPAGTPVQFF
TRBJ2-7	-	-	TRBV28	TGTGCCACCATGCGGTCCAGTCTCTACGAGCAGTACTTC	CATMRSSLYEQYF
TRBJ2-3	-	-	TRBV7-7	TGTGCTAGCAGCTCCACGACAGGACGCACAGATACGCAGTATTTT	CASSSTTGRTDTQYF
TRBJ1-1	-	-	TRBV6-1	TGTGCCAGCAGTGACAGGACTTACCGCATGAACACTGAAGCTTTCTTT	CASSDRTYRMNTEAFF
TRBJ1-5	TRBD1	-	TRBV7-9	TGTGCCAGCAGCAAAGGGACAGGGGAGCGGCCCCAGCATTTT	CASSKGTGERPQHF
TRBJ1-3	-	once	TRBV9	TGTGCCAGCGCAGGAACAGGGCTCGGAAACACCATATATTTT	CASAGTGLGNTIYF
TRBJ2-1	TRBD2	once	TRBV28	TGTGCCAGCAGTTCGTTAGCGGGAAGCTCCTACAATGAGCAGTTCTTC	CASSSLAGSSYNEQFF
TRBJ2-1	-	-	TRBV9	TGTGCCAGCAGCGTTAGCAGCGGGCCTCTGGGCGATGAGCAGTTCTTC	CASSVSSGPLGDEQFF
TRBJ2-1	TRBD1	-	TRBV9	TGTGCCAGCAGCCCCCGGACAGGTCACAATGAGCAGTTCTTC	CASSPRTGHNEQFF
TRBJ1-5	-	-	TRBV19	TGTGCCAGTAGTGTCGATTGGGGGGATCAGCCCCAGCATTTT	CASSVDWGDQPQHF
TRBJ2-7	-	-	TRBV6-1	TGTGCCAGCAGTGAGAGCCACTACGAGCAGTACTTC	CASSESHYEQYF
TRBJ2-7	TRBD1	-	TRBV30	TGTGCCTGGAGTGTAGGGACAGCCCTCTCCTACGAGCAGTACTTC	CAWSVGTALSYEQYF
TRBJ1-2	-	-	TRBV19	TGTGCCAGTACCAATATGAGGGGGTACTATGGCTACACCTTC	CASTNMRGYYGYTF
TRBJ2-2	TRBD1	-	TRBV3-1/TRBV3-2	TGTGCCAGCAGCCCCGGGACAGGGGACGGCGGGGAGCTGTTTTTT	CASSPGTGDGGELFF
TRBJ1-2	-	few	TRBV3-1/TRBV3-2	TGTGCCAGCAGCCCAGAGGGCGTCTATGGCTACACCTTC	CASSPEGVYGYTF
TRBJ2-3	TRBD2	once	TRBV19	TGTGCCAGTAGTATAGGGACTAGCGCCCGCACAGATACGCAGTATTTT	CASSIGTSARTDTQYF
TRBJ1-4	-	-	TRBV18	TGTGCCAGCTCACCTCGGGGTGGATCTACGGCTAATGAAAAACTGTTTTTT	CASSPRGGSTANEKLFF
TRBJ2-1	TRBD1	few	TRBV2	TGTGCCAGCAGGACAGGGGACTCCTACAATGAGCAGTTCTTC	CASRTGDSYNEQFF
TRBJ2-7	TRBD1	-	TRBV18	TGTGCCAGCTCACCCCGGGACAGGAATACCTACGAGCAGTACTTC	CASSPRDRNTYEQYF
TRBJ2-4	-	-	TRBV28	TGTGCCAGCAGTTTCGGAGGACTAGCCAAAAACATTCAGTACTTC	CASSFGGLAKNIQYF
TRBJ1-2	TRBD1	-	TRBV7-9	TGTGCCGGGCAAATGTCGGACAGGGGTGGCTACACCTTC	CAGQMSDRGGYTF